Following are 25 T cell receptor beta chains from one sample sequenced in a study of cytomegalovirus exposure and HLA in healthy donors. Vbeta (60) and Jbeta (13) primers were used in the PCR. The table came from immunoSEQ multiplex PCR; TCRdb's copy has only in-frame clones and leaves some out. The profile shows 150,000 to 200,000 clones, approximately 84% of them singletons. Sequencing was performed on PBMCs. These receptors were obtained from a girl under 18 in good health and CMV-seropositive.

V gene TRBV25-1 combines with J gene TRBJ2-3, with D perhaps matching TRBD2 (6 bases). CDR1 and CDR2 from the germline V gene are MGHDK and SYGVNS. The CDR3 loop spans 17 amino acids. Trimming shortened V by 4 bases and J by 2 bases, and 19 bases separated the two germline ends. The CDR3 region is CASSATRGLFATDTQYF. In DNA form, the CDR3 reads TGTGCCAGCAGTGCCACCCGCGGACTATTCGCCACAGATACGCAGTATTTT.

Turning to this clone: At one of its ends the junction is not consistent with the germline gene, which may arise from a read error. The genes are TRBV7-7 and TRBJ2-2; 14 bases are a match to TRBD2. CDR3 length: 18 amino acids. Per the germline V gene, CDR1 is SSHAT and CDR2 is FNYEAQ (reference sequence). CDR3 in amino acids: CASSARLAGGPNTGELFF. The DNA of the CDR3 is TGTGCTAGCAGCGCTCGACTAGCGGGGGGGCCGAACACCGGGGAGCTGTTTTTT. Combining the CDR3 with reference TRBV7-7 and TRBJ2-2 gives the whole variable domain GAGVSQSPRYKVTKRGQDVTLRCDPISSHATLYWYQQALGQGPEFLTYFNYEAQPDKSGLPSDRFSAERPEGSISTLTIQRTEQRDSAMYRCASSARLAGGPNTGELFFGEGSRLTVL.

The V call is TRBV29-1, the J call TRBJ1-1; 7 bases fit TRBD1. The CDR3 contains 14 residues. The V segment lost 3 bases and the J segment 1 base; nucleotides outside the gene matches: 5. Germline lookup yields CDR1 SQVTM and CDR2 ANQGSEA. In DNA, the CDR3 is TGCAGCGTTGACGGACAGGCTTCGAACACTGAAGCTTTCTTT. This translates into CSVDGQASNTEAFF.

The chain carries TRBV6-1 and TRBJ2-5; 11 bases fit TRBD2. The germline V gene has CDR1 MNHNS and CDR2 SASEGT. Trimming took 3 bases from V and 9 from J; bases not matched to a gene: 6. This CDR3 region has 14 residues. The CDR3 region has the DNA TGTGCCAGCAGTGAGAGTAGCGGGGGGGCGGCCCAGTACTTC. It translates to CASSESSGGAAQYF.

The chain carries TRBV6-1 and TRBJ2-3, with TRBD2 matching over 10 bases. CDR3 length: 14 amino acids. J gave up 6 bases and V 5 bases, and 5 bases lay outside the gene matches. CDR1 and CDR2 (germline): MNHNS, SASEGT. Written as DNA, the CDR3 is TGTGCCAGCAGTATGAGCGGGGGGGCCGATACGCAGTATTTT. It specifies CASSMSGGADTQYF.

The genes are TRBV4-1 and TRBJ1-1; 9 bases map to TRBD1. Germline CDR1 reads MGHRA; CDR2 reads YSYEKL. V gave up 1 base and J gave up 0 bases; unmatched junction bases: 18. The length of the CDR3 is 21 residues. The CDR3 spells CASSQGPLGTGSWGVNTEAFF. The CDR3 DNA follows: TGCGCCAGCAGCCAAGGACCCCTCGGGACAGGGTCCTGGGGGGTGAACACTGAAGCTTTCTTT.

The gene calls are TRBV6-5 and TRBJ1-2; 8 nucleotides agree with TRBD1. Looked up from germline, CDR1 is MNHEY and CDR2 is SVGAGI. This CDR3 comprises 11 residues. V lost 5 bases, J lost 7 bases, and 0 bases stayed unmatched. The CDR3 loop is CASSQGAGYTF. In DNA form, the CDR3 reads TGTGCCAGCAGTCAGGGGGCTGGCTACACCTTC.

This chain links TRBV13 with TRBJ2-3, with 9 bases matching TRBD2. V lost 0 bases and J lost 1; bases outside the gene matches: 8. This CDR3 contains 18 residues. Germline assignment: CDR1 PRHDT and CDR2 FYEKMQ (reference sequence). The chain's CDR3 is CASSLGLLAGRRTDTQYF. CDR3 DNA: TGTGCCAGCAGCTTAGGGCTGCTAGCGGGGAGGCGCACAGATACGCAGTATTTT.

This clone was seen only a few times. This chain links TRBV15 with TRBJ2-7, with D unclear. Trimming took 0 bases from V and 5 from J, leaving 5 bases between them. The CDR3 is made up of 12 amino acids. Germline CDR1 LNHNV, CDR2 YYDKDF (reference sequence). The CDR3 DNA is TGTGCCACCAGCAGAGATACGGACGAGCAGTACTTC. Protein product: CATSRDTDEQYF.

V is TRBV30 and J is TRBJ2-4, with 7 bases fitting TRBD1. CDR1 GTSNPN and CDR2 SVGIG come from the germline V gene (reference sequence). The CDR3 contains 14 residues. V lost 5 bases, J lost 3 bases, and 7 bases stayed unmatched. In nucleotides, the CDR3 is TGTGCCTGGGGGGTAGGGGGCGTCAAAAACATTCAGTACTTC. It specifies CAWGVGGVKNIQYF.

On this clone itself: The junction shows a germline mismatch at one end, possibly a read error. This rearrangement joins TRBV7-7 to TRBJ2-5; 10 bases agree with TRBD1. Germline CDR1 reads SSHAT; CDR2 reads FNYEAQ (reference sequence). The CDR3 spans 15 residues. CDR3 coding DNA: TGTGCTAGCAGCTTAGGGACAGGGGCAAGTGAGACCCAGTACTTC. The encoded protein is CASSLGTGASETQYF. The full variable domain, completed using reference TRBV7-7 and TRBJ2-5, is GAGVSQSPRYKVTKRGQDVTLRCDPISSHATLYWYQQALGQGPEFLTYFNYEAQPDKSGLPSDRFSAERPEGSISTLTIQRTEQRDSAMYRCASSLGTGASETQYFGPGTRLLVL.

The chain joins TRBV9 to TRBJ1-2; 7 bases map to TRBD1. The CDR3 covers 16 residues. Unmatched junction bases numbered 6, after V lost 0 bases and J lost 1 base. The V gene's germline CDR1 is SGDLS and CDR2 YYNGEE. CDR3 sequence (DNA): TGTGCCAGCAGCGTAGGCGGGACAGCTTTTAACTATGGCTACACCTTC. It is translated as CASSVGGTAFNYGYTF.

This chain uses TRBV28 with TRBJ1-1; 10 positions match TRBD1. The CDR3 is 15 amino acids. With 5 bases clipped from V and 4 bases from J, the junction kept 7 bases outside the gene matches. Germline V lookup: CDR1 MDHEN, CDR2 SYDVKM. The CDR3 here is CASSLVRTGGTEAFF. The CDR3 bases are TGTGCCAGCAGTCTCGTACGGACAGGGGGCACTGAAGCTTTCTTT.

This chain joins TRBV7-8 and TRBJ2-3; TRBD2 matches 7 bases. This CDR3 spans 15 amino acids. From germline, CDR1 is SGHVS and CDR2 FQNEAQ. V lost 2 bases, J lost 0 bases, and 2 bases stayed unmatched. CDR3 amino acids: CASSLTGLSTDTQYF. The CDR3 bases are TGTGCCAGCAGCTTAACGGGACTAAGCACAGATACGCAGTATTTT.

In its sample, this clone was seen a few times. The chain uses TRBV27 and TRBJ1-5; unclear D gene. V shed 5 bases and J shed 0 bases, with 11 bases lying between them. Germline CDR1 reads MNHEY; CDR2 reads SMNVEV (reference sequence). This CDR3 has 15 residues. This CDR3 is CASSPWYTSNQPQHF. The DNA for the CDR3 is TGTGCCAGCAGTCCCTGGTACACTAGCAATCAGCCCCAGCATTTT.

V is TRBV7-6 and J is TRBJ1-1; 7 bases line up with TRBD1. Germline V gene data show CDR1 as SGHVS and CDR2 as FNYEAQ. With V trimmed by 5 bases and J by 11 bases, 8 bases remained unmatched. The CDR3 has 12 residues. CDR3 protein: CASSLDRVRAFF. CDR3 DNA: TGTGCCAGCAGCCTAGACAGGGTGAGGGCTTTCTTT.

This chain connects TRBV29-1 to TRBJ1-2; perhaps TRBD1 as D (6 bases). The CDR3 runs to 11 residues. The V end lost 0 bases, the J end lost 13 bases, and 12 bases lay between the germline ends. Germline V lookup: CDR1 SQVTM, CDR2 ANQGSEA. The CDR3 nucleotides read TGCAGCGTTGAAGATAGGCAGGGGTTCACCTTC. Amino acids: CSVEDRQGFTF.

The chain employs TRBV19 and TRBJ2-7; D is perhaps TRBD2 (5 bases). This CDR3 is built from 14 residues. CDR1 is LNHDA, CDR2 SQIVND, per germline (reference sequence). Trimming removed 3 bases at V and 4 bases at J, with 13 bases between. The CDR3 region has the DNA TGTGCCAGTAGTATCGACCCCGGGGTGTACGAGCAGTACTTC. Amino acid sequence: CASSIDPGVYEQYF.

This clone was counted once. The chain carries TRBV25-1 and TRBJ2-7; 10 bases fit TRBD1. The germline gives CDR1 MGHDK, CDR2 SYGVNS. Trimming cost V 4 bases and J 6 bases; bases outside gene matches: 12. This CDR3 is built from 16 residues. CDR3 DNA sequence: TGTGCCAGCAGTGTTCTTACCGGGACAGGGGATCGCGAGCAGTACTTC. It codes for CASSVLTGTGDREQYF.

This chain uses TRBV9 with TRBJ2-1, with 8 bases identical to TRBD2. CDR1 and CDR2 (germline): SGDLS, YYNGEE. The V and J ends lost 4 bases and 3 bases, in that order; junction bases with no gene match: 6. The CDR3 is 15 residues long. CDR3 sequence (DNA): TGTGCCAGCAGCCCCTCCCTAGCGGGCTACAATGAGCAGTTCTTC. The encoded protein is CASSPSLAGYNEQFF.

As DNA, the CDR3 is TGTGCCAGCAGCTTGGTTCAGGATTCTGTTTACGAGCAGTACTTC. Translating it yields CASSLVQDSVYEQYF. The rearrangement uses TRBV5-5 and TRBJ2-7; the D is unclear. CDR3 length: 15 amino acids. Germline V CDR1 and CDR2: SGHKS, YYEKEE (reference sequence). Trimming cost V 0 bases and J 4 bases, with 14 bases left between them.

The chain links TRBV18 to TRBJ1-1; D possibly corresponds to TRBD1 (6 bases). Germline CDR1 and CDR2: KGHSH and LQKENI. This CDR3 contains 15 residues. V lost 6 bases and J 4 bases, leaving 18 bases between the germline ends. The DNA of the CDR3 is TGTGCCAGCTCCTCGGGACAAGACTTAGGCACTGAAGCTTTCTTT. It is translated as CASSSGQDLGTEAFF.

This clone was observed a few times. The genes are TRBV4-1 and TRBJ2-7, with 11 bases lining up with TRBD1. The germline V gene has CDR1 MGHRA and CDR2 YSYEKL. The J segment lost 4 bases and the V segment lost 1 base, leaving 6 bases of the junction unmatched. There are 16 residues in the CDR3. CDR3 sequence: CASSQGAGTGGYEQYF. The CDR3 region has the DNA TGCGCCAGCAGCCAAGGAGCCGGGACAGGGGGTTACGAGCAGTACTTC.

The chain combines TRBV12-5 with TRBJ2-3; weak D call: TRBD1 (5 bases). CDR1 is LGHNT, CDR2 FRNRAP, per germline. This CDR3 spans 17 amino acids. Trimming stripped 0 bases from V and 2 bases from J, with 15 bases between. This chain's CDR3 is CASGLVLTGLNTDTQYF. CDR3 bases: TGTGCTAGTGGTTTGGTTCTCACAGGCCTAAACACAGATACGCAGTATTTT. The variable domain in full, with the rest retrieved from reference TRBV12-5 and TRBJ2-3, is DARVTQTPRHKVTEMGQEVTMRCQPILGHNTVFWYRQTMMQGLELLAYFRNRAPLDDSGMPKDRFSAEMPDATLATLKIQPSEPRDSAVYFCASGLVLTGLNTDTQYFGPGTRLTVL.

CDR3 residues: CASSVTGGYEQYF. In nucleotides, the CDR3 is TGTGCCAGTAGTGTGACGGGTGGCTACGAGCAGTACTTC. The genes are TRBV19 and TRBJ2-7; no clear D. Germline V gene lookup returns CDR1 LNHDA and CDR2 SQIVND (reference sequence). The V gene lost 5 bases and the J gene lost 3 bases, with 11 bases spanning the gap. This CDR3 contains 13 residues. Together with reference TRBV19 and TRBJ2-7, the CDR3 gives the full variable domain: DGGITQSPKYLFRKEGQNVTLSCEQNLNHDAMYWYRQDPGQGLRLIYYSQIVNDFQKGDIAEGYSVSREKKESFPLTVTSAQKNPTAFYLCASSVTGGYEQYFGPGTRLTVT.